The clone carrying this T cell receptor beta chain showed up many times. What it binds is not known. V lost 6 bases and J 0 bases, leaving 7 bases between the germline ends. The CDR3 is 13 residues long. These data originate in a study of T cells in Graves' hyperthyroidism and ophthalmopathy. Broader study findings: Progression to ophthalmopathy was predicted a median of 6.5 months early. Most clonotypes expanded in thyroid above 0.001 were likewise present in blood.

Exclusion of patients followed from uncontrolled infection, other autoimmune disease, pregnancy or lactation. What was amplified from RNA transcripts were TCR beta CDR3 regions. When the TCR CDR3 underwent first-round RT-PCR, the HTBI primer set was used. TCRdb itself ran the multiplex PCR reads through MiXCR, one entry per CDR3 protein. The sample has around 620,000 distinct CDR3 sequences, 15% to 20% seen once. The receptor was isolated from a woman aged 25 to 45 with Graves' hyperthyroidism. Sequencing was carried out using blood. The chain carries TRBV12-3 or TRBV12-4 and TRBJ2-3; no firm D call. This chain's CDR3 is CASSPASTDTQYF. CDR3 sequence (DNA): TGTGCCAGCAGCCCCGCCAGCACAGATACGCAGTATTTT.